Following are 32 T cell receptor beta chains from one sample sequenced in a study of blood T cell repertoires in COVID-19. TCRdb's table, derived via immunoSEQ multiplex PCR, lists solely in-frame clones and lacks some. This table holds 15,000 to 20,000 clones, approximately 90% found once. The sequenced sample consisted of peripheral blood. The receptors come from a man in his forties with active COVID-19.

The rearrangement uses TRBV19 and TRBJ2-7; 9 positions agree with TRBD2. The germline CDR1 and CDR2 sequences are LNHDA and SQIVND (reference sequence). V was clipped by 5 bases and J by 2 bases; unmatched bases: 4. The CDR3 extends over 14 amino acids. The CDR3 sequence is CASSRTSDTYEQYF. CDR3 DNA: TGTGCCAGTAGTCGGACTAGCGATACCTACGAGCAGTACTTC.

The chain has TRBV3-1 (or the pseudogene TRBV3-2) and TRBJ1-1; possibly TRBD1 for D (6 bases). V lost 0 bases to trimming and J lost 7 bases, with 12 bases between them. Germline values: CDR1 LGHDT, CDR2 YNNKEL (reference sequence). This CDR3 spans 14 amino acids. The CDR3 loop reads CASSQDDRQHEAFF. The CDR3 DNA reads as TGTGCCAGCAGCCAAGATGACAGGCAACATGAAGCTTTCTTT.

V is TRBV11-2 and J is TRBJ2-7, with 10 bases that match TRBD2. V was pared by 3 bases and J by 4 bases, with 9 bases of the junction left unmatched. The CDR3 contains 16 residues. CDR1 SGHAT and CDR2 FQNNGV come from the germline V gene. The CDR3 bases are TGTGCCAGCAGCTTTAGTCTAGCGGGAGTCGGATACGAGCAGTACTTC. Its protein product is CASSFSLAGVGYEQYF.

This clone was detected a few times. This rearrangement joins TRBV28 to TRBJ2-1, with 14 positions matching TRBD2. The germline V gene has CDR1 MDHEN and CDR2 SYDVKM. The V and J ends lost 4 bases and 3 bases, in that order; junction bases with no gene match: 11. The length of the CDR3 is 19 residues. The CDR3 sequence: CASSSPGLAGEQNYNEQFF. CDR3 sequence (DNA): TGTGCCAGCAGTTCACCGGGACTAGCGGGAGAGCAAAACTACAATGAGCAGTTCTTC. Full variable domain (rest looked up from reference TRBV28 and TRBJ2-1): DVKVTQSSRYLVKRTGEKVFLECVQDMDHENMFWYRQDPGLGLRLIYFSYDVKMKEKGDIPEGYSVSREKKERFSLILESASTNQTSMYLCASSSPGLAGEQNYNEQFFGPGTRLTVL.

The chain joins TRBV6-6 to TRBJ1-4; perhaps TRBD1 as D (5 bases). Germline V gives CDR1 MNHNY, CDR2 SVGAGI (reference sequence). The CDR3 length is 15 residues. V was cut by 0 bases and J by 8 bases, with 13 bases left in between. CDR3 loop: CASSYSAGSEEKLFF. The CDR3 nucleotides read TGTGCCAGCAGTTACTCGGCAGGGTCGGAAGAAAAACTGTTTTTT.

In DNA form, the CDR3 reads TGCGCCAGCAGCCAAGTTTTTAGCGGGAAGTCCTACAATGAGCAGTTCTTC. Protein product: CASSQVFSGKSYNEQFF. The chain couples TRBV4-1 to TRBJ2-1; TRBD2 agrees at 8 bases. Germline V gene lookup returns CDR1 MGHRA and CDR2 YSYEKL. With V trimmed by 1 base and J by 1 base, 6 bases remained unmatched. The CDR3 has 17 residues.

The rearrangement links TRBV4-1 to TRBJ2-2; 7 bases agree with TRBD2. The V gene end was trimmed by 2 bases and the J gene end by 4 bases; junction bases not matched to a gene: 10. CDR1 and CDR2 from the germline V gene are MGHRA and YSYEKL. The CDR3 is 17 residues long. CDR3 sequence (DNA): TGCGCCAGCAGCCAAATAATTAGGTCGGGAGGCACCGGGGAGCTGTTTTTT. It yields the protein CASSQIIRSGGTGELFF.

V usage is TRBV5-1 and J usage is TRBJ2-1; TRBD2 aligns across 10 bases. J lost 1 base, V lost 4 bases, and 11 bases had no gene match. The CDR3 has 18 amino acids. In germline, CDR1 is SGHRS, CDR2 YFSETQ. CDR3 region: CASSPSKTSGPSYNEQFF. The CDR3 bases are TGCGCCAGCAGCCCCTCAAAGACTAGCGGGCCGTCCTACAATGAGCAGTTCTTC.

The rearrangement uses TRBV6-5 and TRBJ2-1, with TRBD2 matching over 14 bases. The CDR3 length is 16 residues. CDR1 is MNHEY, CDR2 SVGAGI, per germline. V dropped 3 bases and J dropped 12; count of bases not matched to a gene: 10. CDR3 region: CASSYQGTSGSQGQFF. DNA of the CDR3: TGTGCCAGCAGTTATCAGGGGACTAGCGGGAGTCAGGGGCAGTTCTTC.

The chain uses TRBV2 and TRBJ1-1; D call uncertain. CDR3 length: 13 amino acids. Trimming pared 2 bases from V and 1 base from J, leaving 5 bases between. Germline V gene data show CDR1 as SNHLY and CDR2 as FYNNEI. The CDR3 DNA follows: TGTGCCAGCAGTGAAAGCCAGAACACTGAAGCTTTCTTT. Encoded protein: CASSESQNTEAFF.

This clone was seen just once. This chain links TRBV27 with TRBJ1-1; maybe TRBD1 (5 bases). Deletions cut 4 bases from V and 2 bases from J, with 11 bases between. Looked up from germline, CDR1 is MNHEY and CDR2 is SMNVEV (reference sequence). This CDR3 has 14 amino acids. CDR3 in amino acids: CASSSTDTNTEAFF. For the CDR3, the DNA is TGTGCCAGCAGTTCGACAGATACTAACACTGAAGCTTTCTTT.

This rearrangement joins TRBV7-8 to TRBJ2-6; D perhaps matches TRBD2 (6 bases). This CDR3 spans 14 amino acids. Germline assignment: CDR1 SGHVS and CDR2 FQNEAQ. V lost 6 bases to trimming and J lost 3 bases, with 9 bases between them. DNA of the CDR3: TGTGCCAGCAGGCGGGGTGATGGGGCCAACGTCCTGACTTTC. It encodes CASRRGDGANVLTF.

The V and J genes are TRBV5-4 and TRBJ1-2; TRBD1 agrees at 9 bases. Germline V CDR1 and CDR2: SGHNT, YYREEE (reference sequence). The CDR3 covers 15 residues. With V trimmed by 0 bases and J by 7 bases, 7 bases remained unmatched. DNA for the CDR3: TGTGCCAGCAGCTTGGGCACAGGGGGCCAGAGTGGCTACACCTTC. Residues: CASSLGTGGQSGYTF.

The rearrangement uses TRBV19 and TRBJ2-6; tentatively, D is TRBD2 (5 bases). Trimming pared 2 bases from V and 1 base from J, leaving 9 bases between. CDR3 length: 16 residues. The V gene's germline CDR1 is LNHDA and CDR2 SQIVND (reference sequence). The CDR3 here is CASSIWWESGANVLTF. CDR3 DNA: TGTGCCAGTAGTATATGGTGGGAGTCTGGGGCCAACGTCCTGACTTTC.

The chain joins TRBV7-9 to TRBJ2-1, with D possibly matching TRBD1 (6 bases). The CDR3 consists of 15 residues. The ends were cut back, 1 base at V and 4 bases at J, with 11 bases in the middle. CDR1 and CDR2 from the germline V gene are SEHNR and FQNEAQ (reference sequence). CDR3 DNA: TGTGCCAGCAGCTTAGGTCGACAGGAGTACAATGAGCAGTTCTTC. Amino acids: CASSLGRQEYNEQFF.

CDR3 protein: CASSRTGLYNSPLHF. In nucleotides, the CDR3 is TGTGCCAGCAGCAGGACAGGGTTGTATAATTCACCCCTCCACTTT. The chain links TRBV5-4 to TRBJ1-6; TRBD1 agrees at 8 bases. The CDR3 length is 15 residues. Trimming took 4 bases from V and 4 from J; bases not matched to a gene: 4. Germline V lookup: CDR1 SGHNT, CDR2 YYREEE (reference sequence).

This clone has just one count. The chain recombines TRBV27 with TRBJ2-3; weak D call: TRBD2 (5 bases). Trimming took off 5 bases at V and 2 bases at J, with 11 bases between the two ends. This CDR3 contains 14 residues. CDR1 and CDR2 from the germline V gene are MNHEY and SMNVEV (reference sequence). CDR3: CASSSRESTDTQYF. The CDR3, as DNA: TGTGCCAGCAGTAGTCGGGAATCCACAGATACGCAGTATTTT.

V is TRBV7-3 and J is TRBJ2-3, with 8 bases fitting TRBD2. The CDR3 runs to 15 residues. The V segment lost 5 bases and the J segment 3 bases; nucleotides outside the gene matches: 7. Germline V lookup: CDR1 SGHTA, CDR2 FQGTGA. DNA for the CDR3: TGTGCCAGCAGCCGGTCGGGAGGGATTACAGATACGCAGTATTTT. Its translation is CASSRSGGITDTQYF.

This chain links TRBV5-4 with TRBJ2-5; 7 nucleotides agree with TRBD1. CDR3 length equals 15 residues. V lost 2 bases, J lost 4 bases, and 8 bases stayed unmatched. Germline values: CDR1 SGHNT, CDR2 YYREEE (reference sequence). CDR3: CASSLLDRAGETQYF. The CDR3 coding sequence is TGTGCCAGCAGCTTACTTGACAGGGCGGGAGAGACCCAGTACTTC.

The chain couples TRBV5-8 to TRBJ1-1, with 9 bases fitting TRBD1. Per the germline V gene, CDR1 is SGHTS and CDR2 is YDEGEE. This CDR3 region has 16 residues. V lost 3 bases and J lost 4; bases outside the gene matches: 10. The chain's CDR3 is CASSSGTGIIGTEAFF. The CDR3, as DNA: TGTGCCAGCAGCTCCGGGACAGGGATAATCGGCACTGAAGCTTTCTTT.

V and J are TRBV19 and TRBJ2-2; no definite D call. Per the germline V gene, CDR1 is LNHDA and CDR2 is SQIVND (reference sequence). The V end lost 5 bases, the J end lost 7 bases, and 14 bases lay between the germline ends. The CDR3 is 14 residues long. The DNA of the CDR3 is TGTGCCAGTAGTGTCTATATACAGATCGGGGAGCTGTTTTTT. Translation: CASSVYIQIGELFF.

J is TRBJ1-1 and V is TRBV10-3, with 8 nucleotides matching TRBD1. This CDR3 region has 13 residues. The trim removed 5 bases at V and 3 bases at J, leaving 2 bases unmatched. The V gene's germline CDR1 is ENHRY and CDR2 SYGVKD. CDR3: CAISRGQDTEAFF. The CDR3 nucleotides read TGTGCCATCAGTCGGGGACAGGACACTGAAGCTTTCTTT.

The J gene is TRBJ2-2, the V gene TRBV6-2 or TRBV6-3; D perhaps matches TRBD2 (5 bases). Germline CDR1 reads MNHEY; CDR2 reads SVGEGT. The CDR3 contains 17 residues. Trimming removed 2 bases at V and 8 bases at J, with 21 bases between. The CDR3 region is CASSYLPVGGRRGELFF. CDR3 coding DNA: TGTGCCAGCAGTTACCTTCCCGTGGGCGGGCGCCGGGGGGAGCTGTTTTTT.

The genes are TRBV4-2 and TRBJ2-1; TRBD1 matches 7 bases. The V segment lost 0 bases and the J segment 7 bases; nucleotides outside the gene matches: 9. CDR3 size: 16 residues. Looked up from germline, CDR1 is LGHNA and CDR2 is YNFKEQ. The CDR3 DNA follows: TGTGCCAGCAGCCAAGAGGACAGGTTGTATGTTAATGAGCAGTTCTTC. Translation gives CASSQEDRLYVNEQFF.

The CDR3 bases are TGTGCCAGCAGCCAAGATCTGGAGGATATTCAGTACTTC. This codes for CASSQDLEDIQYF. The J gene is TRBJ2-4, the V gene TRBV3-1 (or the pseudogene TRBV3-2); maybe TRBD2 (5 bases). V was trimmed by 0 bases and J by 10 bases, leaving 10 bases between them. This CDR3 region has 13 residues. Germline assignment: CDR1 LGHDT and CDR2 YNNKEL (reference sequence).

The J gene is TRBJ2-7, the V gene TRBV2; 9 nucleotides match TRBD2. Germline CDR1 SNHLY, CDR2 FYNNEI. V lost 4 bases and J lost 3; bases outside the gene matches: 19. The CDR3 has 19 amino acids. The DNA of the CDR3 is TGTGCCAGCAGTGGGGATTTAGCGGGAGTCAAGGCTGGGTACTACGAGCAGTACTTC. Translation: CASSGDLAGVKAGYYEQYF.

This clone was counted only a few times. This sequence joins TRBV7-9 and TRBJ2-7; 7 nucleotides line up with TRBD1. The germline V gene encodes CDR1 SEHNR and CDR2 FQNEAQ (reference sequence). The CDR3 loop spans 14 amino acids. V lost 3 bases and J lost 4; bases outside the gene matches: 6. The chain's CDR3 is CASSFAGGGYEQYF. The CDR3 DNA is TGTGCCAGCAGCTTCGCAGGGGGTGGGTACGAGCAGTACTTC. Complete variable domain (other parts from reference TRBV7-9 and TRBJ2-7): DTGVSQNPRHKITKRGQNVTFRCDPISEHNRLYWYRQTLGQGPEFLTYFQNEAQLEKSRLLSDRFSAERPKGSFSTLEIQRTEQGDSAMYLCASSFAGGGYEQYFGPGTRLTVT.

The chain recombines TRBV27 with TRBJ1-2, with 9 bases lining up with TRBD1. Germline V gene data show CDR1 as MNHEY and CDR2 as SMNVEV (reference sequence). V lost 0 bases to trimming and J lost 6 bases; unmatched junction nucleotides: 2. The CDR3 length is 14 residues. The CDR3 protein is CASSLSGQGDGYTF. CDR3 sequence (DNA): TGTGCCAGCAGTTTATCGGGACAGGGTGATGGCTACACCTTC.

The chain employs TRBV27 and TRBJ2-7; 10 bases align to TRBD2. Germline V gives CDR1 MNHEY, CDR2 SMNVEV (reference sequence). V lost 5 bases to trimming and J lost 4 bases; unmatched junction nucleotides: 8. The CDR3 length is 15 residues. CDR3 coding DNA: TGTGCCAGCAGTCACACTAGCGGGGACTGGTACGAGCAGTACTTC. It encodes CASSHTSGDWYEQYF.

The sample holds a few counts of this clone. The J gene is TRBJ1-5, the V gene TRBV2; D remains ambiguous. This CDR3 region has 15 residues. The germline V and J ends were trimmed by 5 bases and 3 bases, with 14 bases remaining between them. CDR1 and CDR2 (germline): SNHLY, FYNNEI. CDR3 loop: CASSLAGGDNQPQHF. The CDR3 coding sequence is TGTGCCAGCAGTCTGGCTGGCGGTGACAATCAGCCCCAGCATTTT. Full variable domain (missing parts from reference TRBV2 and TRBJ1-5): EPEVTQTPSHQVTQMGQEVILRCVPISNHLYFYWYRQILGQKVEFLVSFYNNEISEKSEIFDDQFSVERPDGSNFTLKIRSTKLEDSAMYFCASSLAGGDNQPQHFGDGTRLSIL.

The chain joins TRBV4-1 to TRBJ2-5; TRBD1 might be the D (5 bases). CDR3 size: 15 residues. CDR1 and CDR2 from the germline V gene are MGHRA and YSYEKL. Trimming left V 2 bases short and J 1 base short, with 11 bases between. CDR3 nucleotide sequence: TGCGCCAGCAGCCAACCGGACACCCCCCAAGAGACCCAGTACTTC. Its translation: CASSQPDTPQETQYF.

This chain connects TRBV18 to TRBJ2-7, with 8 bases fitting TRBD1. The germline CDR1 and CDR2 sequences are KGHSH and LQKENI. Germline trimming cut 4 bases from V and 3 bases from J; bases unmatched to any gene: 8. The CDR3 is made up of 15 amino acids. In nucleotides, the CDR3 is TGTGCCAGCTCACACGGTTCGACAGGGGACTACGAGCAGTACTTC. Translation gives CASSHGSTGDYEQYF.